This entry describes one T cell receptor beta chain. This entry comes from a study of cytomegalovirus exposure and HLA in healthy donors. PCR amplification relied on 60 Vbeta primers (plus 13 Jbeta primers). Sequencing was performed with immunoSEQ multiplex PCR; in TCRdb, only in-frame clones are kept and a portion is missing. Among 140,000 to 150,000 clones listed, approximately 80% were seen once. V dropped 5 bases and J dropped 5; count of bases not matched to a gene: 11. The CDR3 consists of 16 residues. Germline V lookup: CDR1 SGHVS, CDR2 FQNEAQ. The chain has TRBV7-8 and TRBJ2-2; 7 positions match TRBD2. Sequencing was performed on PBMCs. The clonotype comes from a male donor in good health and CMV-seronegative. CDR3: CASSPTDSGGTGELFF. The CDR3 DNA reads TGTGCCAGCAGCCCAACGGACTCCGGGGGGACCGGGGAGCTGTTTTTT.